This TCR beta chain is from a study of identical twins. Study-wide results and limits: For cord blood, abundant beta clonotypes had fewer insertions, unlike memory repertoires, which showed none.

Using its own MiXCR run on the 5' RACE reads, TCRdb lists one record per CDR3 protein. The table has 450,000 or so distinct CDR3 sequences, 24% seen once. This clonotype was seen more than once but under ten times. No antigen is known for it. This sample also belongs to another study, concerning T cells expressing NK-cell markers. As that report states: The TCR beta repertoires were obtained from sorted CD3+CD56+NKG2C+, CD3+CD56+NKG2C- and CD3+CD56-NKG2C+ T cells. Six of the donors carried dominant NKG2C+ clonotypes that took up 1.0-7.0% of their CD8+ T cells.

The receptor's source is a woman aged 18-29 years in good health. The sequenced material came from CD4+ T cells sorted from blood.

The CDR3 bases are TGTGCCAGCAGTAGACAGGACCTAAGGACCTACGAGCAGTACTTC. Translating it yields CASSRQDLRTYEQYF. V usage is TRBV6-1 and J usage is TRBJ2-7; weak D call: TRBD1 (6 bases). The CDR3 extends over 15 amino acids. The ends were cut back, 5 bases at V and 2 bases at J, with 16 bases in the middle. Germline CDR1 and CDR2: MNHNS and SASEGT.